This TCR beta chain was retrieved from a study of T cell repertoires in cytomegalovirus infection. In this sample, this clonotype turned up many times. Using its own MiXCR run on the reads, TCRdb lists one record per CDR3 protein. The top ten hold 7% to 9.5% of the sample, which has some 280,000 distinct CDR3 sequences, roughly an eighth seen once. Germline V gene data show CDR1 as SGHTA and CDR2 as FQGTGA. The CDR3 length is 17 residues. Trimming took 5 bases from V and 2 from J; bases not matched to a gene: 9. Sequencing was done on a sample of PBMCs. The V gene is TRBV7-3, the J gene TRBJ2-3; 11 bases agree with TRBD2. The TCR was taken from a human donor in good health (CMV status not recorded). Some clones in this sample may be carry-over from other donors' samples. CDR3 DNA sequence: TGTGCCAGCAGCCCTTCGGGACTAGCGGCCCCCACAGATACGCAGTATTTT. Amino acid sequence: CASSPSGLAAPTDTQYF.